This T cell receptor beta chain was recorded in a study of T cell repertoires in cytomegalovirus infection. In the study overall: In public TCR beta signatures, there were indications of both CMV infection and matching HLA type. Findings of the study overall: Pooled public TCR beta family frequency picked out CMV carriers with the relevant HLA.

TCRdb re-analysed the reads in MiXCR, keeping a single row per CDR3 protein. The data hold roughly 150,000 distinct CDR3 sequences, with 20% to 25% observed a single time. The CDR3 covers 17 residues. Trimming cost V 1 base and J 3 bases, with 18 bases left between them. There are a few counts of this clonotype. Antigen: not known. The sample in question was CD8+ T cells from cultured PBMCs, obtained from culture after CMV antigen stimulation. The gene calls are TRBV12-3 or TRBV12-4 and TRBJ1-2; TRBD1 is a possible D gene (6 bases). This clonotype was obtained from a human donor in good health (CMV status not recorded). Some clones in this sample may be carry-over from other donors' samples. The CDR3: CASSLEFQGLRDYGYTF. The CDR3, as DNA: TGTGCCAGCAGTTTAGAGTTTCAGGGGCTCAGGGACTATGGCTACACCTTC.